The clone carrying this TCR beta chain was counted only a few times. The source of the sample is a study of T cells after yellow fever vaccination. This CDR3 spans 13 amino acids. CDR1 and CDR2 from the germline V gene are MGHDK and SYGVNS. Trimming left V 6 bases short and J 10 bases short, with 13 bases between. TCRdb passed the 5' RACE reads through MiXCR, listing each CDR3 protein once. Of more than 350,000 distinct CDR3 sequences listed, 11% are singletons. The TCR sequence derives from a man aged 18 to 30 who received the YFV17D yellow fever vaccine. This rearrangement joins TRBV25-1 to TRBJ1-6; D is possibly TRBD1 (5 bases). Sequencing used PBMCs, obtained on the day of the first yellow fever vaccination. CDR3 region: CASSGDGTSPLHF. The CDR3 region has the DNA TGTGCCAGCAGCGGGGACGGGACGTCACCCCTCCACTTT.